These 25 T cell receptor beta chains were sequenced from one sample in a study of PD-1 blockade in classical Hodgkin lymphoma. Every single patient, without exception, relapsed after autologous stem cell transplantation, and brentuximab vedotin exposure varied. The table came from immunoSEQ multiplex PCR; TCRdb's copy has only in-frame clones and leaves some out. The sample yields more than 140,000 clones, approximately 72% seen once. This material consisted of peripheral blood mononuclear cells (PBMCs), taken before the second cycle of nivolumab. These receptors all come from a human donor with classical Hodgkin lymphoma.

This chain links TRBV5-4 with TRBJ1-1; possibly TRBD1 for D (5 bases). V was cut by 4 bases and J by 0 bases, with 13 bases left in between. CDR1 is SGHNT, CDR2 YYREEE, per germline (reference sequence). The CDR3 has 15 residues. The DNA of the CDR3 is TGTGCCAGCAGCCCTGCGGGGGTCTTGAACACTGAAGCTTTCTTT. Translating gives CASSPAGVLNTEAFF.

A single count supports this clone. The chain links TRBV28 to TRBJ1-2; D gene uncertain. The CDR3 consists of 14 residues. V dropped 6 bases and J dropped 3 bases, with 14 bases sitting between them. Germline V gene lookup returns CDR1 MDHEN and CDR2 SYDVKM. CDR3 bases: TGTGCCAGCAGCCTAGGAGCAGGAGACTATGGCTACACCTTC. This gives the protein CASSLGAGDYGYTF.

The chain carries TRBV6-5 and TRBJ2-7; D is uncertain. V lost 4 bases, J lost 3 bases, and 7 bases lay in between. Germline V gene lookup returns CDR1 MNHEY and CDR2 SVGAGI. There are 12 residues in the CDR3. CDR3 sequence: CASSSRVYEQYF. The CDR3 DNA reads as TGTGCCAGCAGTTCTAGAGTCTACGAGCAGTACTTC.

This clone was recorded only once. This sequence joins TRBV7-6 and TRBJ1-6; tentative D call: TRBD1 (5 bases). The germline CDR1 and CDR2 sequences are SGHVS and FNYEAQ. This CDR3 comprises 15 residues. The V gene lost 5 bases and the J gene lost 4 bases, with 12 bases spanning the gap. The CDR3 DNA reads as TGTGCCAGCAGCCTAGGAGGGGTTTATAATTCACCCCTCCACTTT. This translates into CASSLGGVYNSPLHF.

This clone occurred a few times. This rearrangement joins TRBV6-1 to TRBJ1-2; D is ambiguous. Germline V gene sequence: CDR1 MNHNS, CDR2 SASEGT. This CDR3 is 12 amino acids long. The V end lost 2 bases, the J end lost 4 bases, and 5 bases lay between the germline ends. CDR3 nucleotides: TGTGCCAGCAGTGAAATTTCCTATGGCTACACCTTC. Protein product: CASSEISYGYTF.

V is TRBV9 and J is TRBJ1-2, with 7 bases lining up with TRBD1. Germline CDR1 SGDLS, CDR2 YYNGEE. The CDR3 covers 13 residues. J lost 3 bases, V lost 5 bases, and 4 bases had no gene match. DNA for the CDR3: TGTGCCAGCAGTCCAGGGGGACACTATGGCTACACCTTC. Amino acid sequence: CASSPGGHYGYTF.

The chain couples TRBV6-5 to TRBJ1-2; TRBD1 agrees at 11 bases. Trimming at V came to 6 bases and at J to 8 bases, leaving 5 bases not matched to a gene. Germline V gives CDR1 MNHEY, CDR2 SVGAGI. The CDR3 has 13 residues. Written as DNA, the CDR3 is TGTGCCAGCAGAGCGGGACAGGGGGGAGGCTACACCTTC. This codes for CASRAGQGGGYTF.

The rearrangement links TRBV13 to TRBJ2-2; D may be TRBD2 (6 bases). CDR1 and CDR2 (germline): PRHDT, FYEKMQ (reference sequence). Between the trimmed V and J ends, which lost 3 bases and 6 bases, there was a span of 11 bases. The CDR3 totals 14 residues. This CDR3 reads CASSLEGEAGELFF. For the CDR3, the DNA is TGTGCCAGCAGCTTGGAGGGAGAGGCCGGGGAGCTGTTTTTT. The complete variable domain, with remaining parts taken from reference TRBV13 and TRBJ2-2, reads AAGVIQSPRHLIKEKRETATLKCYPIPRHDTVYWYQQGPGQDPQFLISFYEKMQSDKGSIPDRFSAQQFSDYHSELNMSSLELGDSALYFCASSLEGEAGELFFGEGSRLTVL.

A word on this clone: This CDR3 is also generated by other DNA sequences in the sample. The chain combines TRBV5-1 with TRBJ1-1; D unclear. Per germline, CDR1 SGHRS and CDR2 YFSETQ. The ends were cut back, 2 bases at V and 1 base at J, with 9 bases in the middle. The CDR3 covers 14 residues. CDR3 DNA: TGCGCCAGCAGCTTATCAGGAGCGAACACTGAAGCTTTCTTT. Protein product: CASSLSGANTEAFF. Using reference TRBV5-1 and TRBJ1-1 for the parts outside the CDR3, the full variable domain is KAGVTQTPRYLIKTRGQQVTLSCSPISGHRSVSWYQQTPGQGLQFLFEYFSETQRNKGNFPGRFSGRQFSNSRSEMNVSTLELGDSALYLCASSLSGANTEAFFGQGTRLTVV.

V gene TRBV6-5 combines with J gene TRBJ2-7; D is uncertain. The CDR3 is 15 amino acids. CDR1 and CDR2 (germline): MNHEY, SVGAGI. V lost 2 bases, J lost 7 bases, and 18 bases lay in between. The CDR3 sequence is CASSYRPPVGREQYF. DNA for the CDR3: TGTGCCAGCAGTTACCGACCCCCCGTCGGGCGGGAGCAGTACTTC.

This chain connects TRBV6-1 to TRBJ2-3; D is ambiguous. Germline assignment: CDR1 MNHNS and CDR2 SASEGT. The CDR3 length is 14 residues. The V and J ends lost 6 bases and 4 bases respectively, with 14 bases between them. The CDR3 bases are TGTGCCAGCAGGGGCCGTCCTGGCGCAGATACGCAGTATTTT. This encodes CASRGRPGADTQYF.

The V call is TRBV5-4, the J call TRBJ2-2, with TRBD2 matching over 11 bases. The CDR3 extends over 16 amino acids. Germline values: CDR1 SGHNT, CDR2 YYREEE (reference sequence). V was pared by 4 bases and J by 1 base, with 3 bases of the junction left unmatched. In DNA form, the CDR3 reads TGTGCCAGCAGCAAAGGACTAGCGGGGAACACCGGGGAGCTGTTTTTT. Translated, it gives CASSKGLAGNTGELFF.

This CDR3 reads CASSKEVGAAKNIQYF. The CDR3 DNA sequence: TGTGCCAGCAGCAAAGAGGTGGGAGCGGCCAAAAACATTCAGTACTTC. The rearrangement uses TRBV21-1 and TRBJ2-4; the listed D gene, TRBD2, was not tested against the DNA. TRBV21-1 is assigned pseudogene status. CDR3 length: 16 amino acids.

CDR3 loop: CASSQDGQLIATNEKLFF. The CDR3 DNA sequence: TGCGCCAGCAGCCAAGATGGACAGTTGATAGCAACTAATGAAAAACTGTTTTTT. The chain links TRBV4-3 to TRBJ1-4, with a possible D match to TRBD1 (6 bases). Trimming stripped 0 bases from V and 0 bases from J, with 14 bases between. CDR3 length: 18 amino acids. Per germline, CDR1 LGHNA and CDR2 YSLEER.

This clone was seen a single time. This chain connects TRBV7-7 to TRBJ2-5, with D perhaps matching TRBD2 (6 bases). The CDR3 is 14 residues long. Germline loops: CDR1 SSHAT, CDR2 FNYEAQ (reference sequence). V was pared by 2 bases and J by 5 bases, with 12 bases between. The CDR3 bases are TGTGCCAGCAGCTTATACGGGAGCAGTGAGACCCAGTACTTC. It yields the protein CASSLYGSSETQYF.

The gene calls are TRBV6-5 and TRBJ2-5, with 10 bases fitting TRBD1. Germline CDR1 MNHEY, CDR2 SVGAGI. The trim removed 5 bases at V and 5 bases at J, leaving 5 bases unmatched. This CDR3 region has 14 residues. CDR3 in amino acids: CASSTGQGMETQYF. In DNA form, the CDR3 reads TGTGCCAGCAGTACGGGACAGGGGATGGAGACCCAGTACTTC.

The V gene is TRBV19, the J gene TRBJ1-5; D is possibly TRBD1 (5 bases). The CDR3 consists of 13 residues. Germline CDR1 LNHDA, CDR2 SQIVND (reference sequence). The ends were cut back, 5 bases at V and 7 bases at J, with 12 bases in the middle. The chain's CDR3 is CASSQGLTQPQHF. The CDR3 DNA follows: TGTGCCAGTAGTCAGGGACTGACCCAGCCCCAGCATTTT.

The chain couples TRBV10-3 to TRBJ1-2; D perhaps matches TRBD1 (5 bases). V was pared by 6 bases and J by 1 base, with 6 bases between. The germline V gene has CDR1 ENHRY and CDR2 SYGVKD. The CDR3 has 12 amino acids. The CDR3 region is CAISQGNYGYTF. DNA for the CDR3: TGTGCCATCAGCCAGGGTAACTATGGCTACACCTTC.

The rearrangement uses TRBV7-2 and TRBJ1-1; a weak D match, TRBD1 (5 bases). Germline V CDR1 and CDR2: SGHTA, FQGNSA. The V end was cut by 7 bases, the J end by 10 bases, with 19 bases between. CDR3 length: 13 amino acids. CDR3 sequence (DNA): TGTGCCAGCATCCTAACAGGAGGAGCTGTAGCTTTCTTT. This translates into CASILTGGAVAFF.

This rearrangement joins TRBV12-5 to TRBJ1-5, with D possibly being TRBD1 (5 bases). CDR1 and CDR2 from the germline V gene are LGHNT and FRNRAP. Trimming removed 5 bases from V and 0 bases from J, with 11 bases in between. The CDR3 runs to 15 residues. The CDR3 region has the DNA TGTGCTAGTGGTGGGCAGGGTAATAGCAATCAGCCCCAGCATTTT. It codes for CASGGQGNSNQPQHF. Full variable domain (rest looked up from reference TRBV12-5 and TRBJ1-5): DARVTQTPRHKVTEMGQEVTMRCQPILGHNTVFWYRQTMMQGLELLAYFRNRAPLDDSGMPKDRFSAEMPDATLATLKIQPSEPRDSAVYFCASGGQGNSNQPQHFGDGTRLSIL.

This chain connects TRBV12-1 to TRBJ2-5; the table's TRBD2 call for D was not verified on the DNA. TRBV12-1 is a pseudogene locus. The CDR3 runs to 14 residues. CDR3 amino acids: CASSSRYSQETQYF. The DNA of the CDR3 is TGTGCCAGCAGCTCCCGCTATTCTCAAGAGACCCAGTACTTC.

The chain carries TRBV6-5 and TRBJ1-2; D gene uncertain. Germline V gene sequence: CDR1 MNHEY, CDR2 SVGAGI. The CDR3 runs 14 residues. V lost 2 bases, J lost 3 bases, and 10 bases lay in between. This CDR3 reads CASSYRAGDYGYTF. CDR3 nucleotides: TGTGCCAGCAGTTACCGGGCCGGTGACTATGGCTACACCTTC.

CDR3 sequence: CASSRDRVYGYTF. The CDR3 DNA sequence: TGTGCCAGCAGCCGGGATCGGGTCTATGGCTACACCTTC. This chain connects TRBV7-9 to TRBJ1-2; unclear D gene. The CDR3 loop spans 13 amino acids. The V and J ends lost 5 bases and 4 bases respectively, with 11 bases between them. Germline CDR1 and CDR2: SEHNR and FQNEAQ (reference sequence).

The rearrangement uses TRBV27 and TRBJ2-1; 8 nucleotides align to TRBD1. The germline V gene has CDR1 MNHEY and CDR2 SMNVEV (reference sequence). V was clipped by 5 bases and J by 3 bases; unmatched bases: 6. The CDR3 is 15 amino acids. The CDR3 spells CASSAGTGHYNEQFF. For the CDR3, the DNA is TGTGCCAGCAGTGCCGGGACAGGACACTACAATGAGCAGTTCTTC.

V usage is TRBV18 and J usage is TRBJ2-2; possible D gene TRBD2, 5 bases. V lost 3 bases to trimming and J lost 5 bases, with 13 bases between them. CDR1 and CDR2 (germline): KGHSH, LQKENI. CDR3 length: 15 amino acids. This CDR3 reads CASSPRRLGTGELFF. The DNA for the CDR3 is TGTGCCAGCTCACCGCGGAGGTTGGGGACCGGGGAGCTGTTTTTT.